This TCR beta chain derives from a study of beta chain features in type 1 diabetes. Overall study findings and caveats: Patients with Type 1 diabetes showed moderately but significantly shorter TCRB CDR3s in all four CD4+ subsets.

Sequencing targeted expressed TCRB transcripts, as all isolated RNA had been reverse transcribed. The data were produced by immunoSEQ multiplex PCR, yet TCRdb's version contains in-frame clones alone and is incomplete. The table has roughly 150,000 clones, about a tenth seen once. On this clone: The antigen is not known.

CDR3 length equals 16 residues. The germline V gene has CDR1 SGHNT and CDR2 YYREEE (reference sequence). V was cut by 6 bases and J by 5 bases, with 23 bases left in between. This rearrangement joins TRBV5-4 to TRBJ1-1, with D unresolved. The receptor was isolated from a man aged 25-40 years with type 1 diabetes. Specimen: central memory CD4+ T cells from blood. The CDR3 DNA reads TGTGCCAGCACCCTCGGTCCCGCCGGGGTCGGGACTGAAGCTTTCTTT. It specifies CASTLGPAGVGTEAFF.